These 21 T cell receptor beta chains were sequenced from one sample in a study of cytomegalovirus exposure and HLA in healthy donors. Assay used: immunoSEQ multiplex PCR; TCRdb lists only in-frame clones, some missing. The table includes 150,000 to 200,000 clones, about 83% detected once. Input material: PBMCs. These receptors all come from a young woman in good health and CMV-seronegative.

The gene calls are TRBV5-6 and TRBJ1-5, with 8 bases fitting TRBD1. Germline V gives CDR1 SGHDT, CDR2 YYEEEE. The CDR3 sequence is 14 residues long. Germline trimming cut 0 bases from V and 5 bases from J; bases unmatched to any gene: 1. The CDR3 is CASSLGQGHQPQHF. The CDR3 nucleotides are TGTGCCAGCAGCTTGGGACAGGGGCATCAGCCCCAGCATTTT.

The chain recombines TRBV18 with TRBJ1-5, with D possibly matching TRBD1 (6 bases). Germline V CDR1 and CDR2: KGHSH, LQKENI. The CDR3 extends over 14 amino acids. The V end lost 5 bases, the J end lost 9 bases, and 17 bases lay between the germline ends. CDR3 protein: CASSYSDSKGPQHF. DNA of the CDR3: TGTGCCAGCTCATACTCGGACAGCAAGGGGCCCCAGCATTTT.

V and J are TRBV6-5 and TRBJ2-7, with D tentatively TRBD1 (5 bases). Between the trimmed V and J ends, which lost 2 bases and 2 bases, there was a span of 13 bases. This CDR3 is built from 15 residues. Per germline, CDR1 MNHEY and CDR2 SVGAGI. CDR3: CASSYTPTEPYEQYF. CDR3 DNA: TGTGCCAGCAGTTACACTCCGACAGAGCCCTACGAGCAGTACTTC.

The chain combines TRBV18 with TRBJ2-7; perhaps TRBD2 as D (5 bases). CDR3 size: 16 residues. V lost 3 bases and J lost 2, with 17 bases in between. The germline CDR1 and CDR2 sequences are KGHSH and LQKENI. CDR3 nucleotide sequence: TGTGCCAGCTCACCCCCTCGTAGAGGGCCCCCCTACGAGCAGTACTTC. This sequence encodes CASSPPRRGPPYEQYF.

The CDR3 coding sequence is TGCGCCAGCAGCTTGGCGGAACAGGGGGCTTACAATGAGCAGTTCTTC. Translating gives CASSLAEQGAYNEQFF. The V gene is TRBV5-1, the J gene TRBJ2-1; TRBD1 matches at 9 bases. The CDR3 loop spans 16 amino acids. Losses at the gene ends were 0 bases for V and 4 bases for J; bases not matched to a gene: 5. Per the germline V gene, CDR1 is SGHRS and CDR2 is YFSETQ.

The rearrangement uses TRBV5-1 and TRBJ2-5; 13 nucleotides line up with TRBD2. V gave up 2 bases and J gave up 5 bases; unmatched junction bases: 9. The CDR3 spans 17 residues. The germline V gene encodes CDR1 SGHRS and CDR2 YFSETQ. CDR3 protein: CASSFFGTSGNLETQYF. The CDR3 DNA reads TGCGCCAGCAGCTTTTTCGGGACTAGCGGGAATTTGGAGACCCAGTACTTC.

The CDR3 nucleotides read TGTGCCAGCAGTGGAGGACAGGGGTCGACCACTGAAGCTTTCTTT. It encodes CASSGGQGSTTEAFF. The rearrangement joins TRBV6-1 to TRBJ1-1, with 9 bases lining up with TRBD1. The CDR3 consists of 15 residues. Germline assignment: CDR1 MNHNS and CDR2 SASEGT. Unmatched junction bases numbered 7, after V lost 4 bases and J lost 4 bases.

V usage is TRBV28 and J usage is TRBJ1-2; D is uncertain. Between the trimmed V and J ends, which lost 4 bases and 3 bases, there was a span of 18 bases. The CDR3 runs to 16 residues. The germline V gene has CDR1 MDHEN and CDR2 SYDVKM. DNA for the CDR3: TGTGCCAGCAGTTCCTTACTTGGAGCTTACTACTATGGCTACACCTTC. This gives the protein CASSSLLGAYYYGYTF.

This clone was recorded only once. The chain couples TRBV6-6 to TRBJ2-1, with TRBD2 as a possible D gene (6 bases). Germline V gene lookup returns CDR1 MNHNY and CDR2 SVGAGI (reference sequence). V was clipped by 5 bases and J by 3 bases, with 14 bases between them. The CDR3 loop spans 15 amino acids. CDR3 sequence reads: CASSPLGGDYNEQFF. The CDR3 region has the DNA TGTGCCAGCAGTCCGCTCGGAGGGGACTACAATGAGCAGTTCTTC.

Here the CDR3 DNA reads TGTGCCAGCAGTTACTCCGGGACAGGGCCTTATGGCTACACCTTC. Its protein is CASSYSGTGPYGYTF. The chain has TRBV6-5 and TRBJ1-2; 9 nucleotides match TRBD1. From germline, CDR1 is MNHEY and CDR2 SVGAGI. The CDR3 runs 15 residues. The V gene end was trimmed by 0 bases and the J gene end by 5 bases; junction bases not matched to a gene: 4.

J is TRBJ1-2 and V is TRBV27; 9 bases are shared with TRBD1. Germline-derived CDR1 and CDR2 are MNHEY and SMNVEV (reference sequence). The CDR3 runs to 15 residues. Trimming cost V 6 bases and J 8 bases; bases outside gene matches: 13. In DNA, the CDR3 is TGTGCCAGCAGGCAAAGACCGGGACAGGGAGCCGGCTACACCTTC. Translating gives CASRQRPGQGAGYTF.

This clone showed up just once. V is TRBV29-1 and J is TRBJ2-3; D might be TRBD1 (6 bases). Germline-derived CDR1 and CDR2 are SQVTM and ANQGSEA. The CDR3 loop spans 12 amino acids. V was cut by 6 bases and J by 5 bases, with 12 bases left in between. The CDR3 DNA is TGCAGCGTGGATACAGGGCAAGATACGCAGTATTTT. This translates into CSVDTGQDTQYF.

The chain has TRBV13 and TRBJ1-1; TRBD1 is a possible D gene (6 bases). Trimming removed 5 bases from V and 8 bases from J, with 18 bases in between. The germline V gene has CDR1 PRHDT and CDR2 FYEKMQ (reference sequence). CDR3 length: 14 residues. The CDR3, as DNA: TGTGCCAGCAGCCCAGGACAGAGATCTACCGAAGCTTTCTTT. Residues: CASSPGQRSTEAFF.

This clone occurred once. The chain is built from TRBV4-1 and TRBJ2-3; TRBD2 agrees at 15 bases. V lost 4 bases and J lost 3; bases outside the gene matches: 5. The CDR3 is 17 residues long. The V gene's germline CDR1 is MGHRA and CDR2 YSYEKL. The CDR3 region has the DNA TGCGCCAGCAGCCCCCGGACTAGCGGGAGGGCAACAGATACGCAGTATTTT. Translating it yields CASSPRTSGRATDTQYF.

CDR3 region: CASSLTSGGTDTQYF. CDR3 bases: TGTGCCAGCAGCTTAACTAGCGGGGGTACAGATACGCAGTATTTT. The V call is TRBV13, the J call TRBJ2-3; 11 bases line up with TRBD2. This CDR3 comprises 15 residues. The germline CDR1 and CDR2 sequences are PRHDT and FYEKMQ (reference sequence). The trim removed 2 bases at V and 3 bases at J, leaving 1 base unmatched.

As DNA, the CDR3 is TGTGCCAGCAGCTTAGTCCCAGGGGGTCTGAACACTGAAGCTTTCTTT. Translation gives CASSLVPGGLNTEAFF. The V gene is TRBV11-2, the J gene TRBJ1-1; 7 nucleotides align to TRBD1. V gave up 1 base and J gave up 0 bases; unmatched junction bases: 5. This CDR3 has 16 amino acids. The V gene's germline CDR1 is SGHAT and CDR2 FQNNGV.

The chain links TRBV7-3 to TRBJ2-7, with D maybe TRBD1 (5 bases). There are 13 residues in the CDR3. CDR1 SGHTA and CDR2 FQGTGA come from the germline V gene. The ends were cut back, 8 bases at V and 1 base at J, with 12 bases in the middle. In DNA, the CDR3 is TGTGCCAGCGCCCTCTCAGGGTCCTACGAGCAGTACTTC. It translates to CASALSGSYEQYF.

This chain joins TRBV5-4 and TRBJ2-1, with 13 positions matching TRBD2. CDR1 SGHNT and CDR2 YYREEE come from the germline V gene (reference sequence). The CDR3 contains 17 residues. The V and J ends lost 3 bases and 2 bases, in that order; junction bases with no gene match: 5. The DNA for the CDR3 is TGTGCCAGCAGCTCAGGGGGACTAGCGGGACCCTACAATGAGCAGTTCTTC. It codes for CASSSGGLAGPYNEQFF. Full variable domain (missing parts from reference TRBV5-4 and TRBJ2-1): ETGVTQSPTHLIKTRGQQVTLRCSSQSGHNTVSWYQQALGQGPQFIFQYYREEENGRGNFPPRFSGLQFPNYSSELNVNALELDDSALYLCASSSGGLAGPYNEQFFGPGTRLTVL.

This sequence joins TRBV5-6 and TRBJ2-1, with 9 bases identical to TRBD1. Trimming cost V 3 bases and J 3 bases; bases outside gene matches: 7. CDR1 and CDR2 from the germline V gene are SGHDT and YYEEEE. The CDR3 loop spans 16 amino acids. For the CDR3, the DNA is TGTGCCAGCAGCTCACTCCGGGACAGGGACTACAATGAGCAGTTCTTC. It translates to CASSSLRDRDYNEQFF.

The chain carries TRBV19 and TRBJ1-1; 7 bases fit TRBD1. V lost 5 bases to trimming and J lost 5 bases; unmatched junction nucleotides: 8. Looked up from germline, CDR1 is LNHDA and CDR2 is SQIVND (reference sequence). The CDR3 consists of 14 residues. In nucleotides, the CDR3 is TGTGCCAGTAGTGAAAGGGGGCGCCGTACTGAAGCTTTCTTT. Protein: CASSERGRRTEAFF.

In its sample, this clone was seen many times. The CDR3 region is CASSAGTSNEQFF. The CDR3 bases are TGTGCCAGCAGTGCCGGGACTAGCAATGAGCAGTTCTTC. The chain employs TRBV6-4 and TRBJ2-1, with 8 bases fitting TRBD2. This CDR3 region has 13 residues. The V gene's germline CDR1 is MRHNA and CDR2 SNTAGT. Germline trimming cut 4 bases from V and 6 bases from J; bases unmatched to any gene: 2.